The next 23 T cell receptor beta chains were all read from a single sample in a study of Ad26.COV2.S vaccination and SARS-CoV-2 variants. As to treatment: around 19 received Ad26.COV2.S at low or high dose, single or two shots; 5 received placebo; per-sample allocation not given. Each sample was drawn 63 days after the first injection (of vaccine or placebo). The protocol was immunoSEQ multiplex PCR, while the TCRdb copy is restricted to in-frame clones and leaves out a portion. Of about 390,000 clones listed, approximately 91% were seen once; the top ten hold 3.5%. This material consisted of peripheral blood, taken in a trial of Ad26.COV2.S vaccine versus placebo. Receptors originate from a person between 18 and 65 years old who received the Ad26.COV2.S COVID-19 vaccine or a placebo.

The chain couples TRBV7-9 to TRBJ2-3; 7 bases are a match to TRBD2. This CDR3 has 17 residues. Germline V gives CDR1 SEHNR, CDR2 FQNEAQ (reference sequence). V trimming: 5 bases; J trimming: 5 bases; junction bases outside the gene matches: 16. The CDR3 DNA is TGTGCCAGCAGCGAAGGCGGGAGTCAGGGTAATCGAGATACGCAGTATTTT. Its translation is CASSEGGSQGNRDTQYF.

The chain has TRBV4-3 and TRBJ2-2; perhaps TRBD1 as D (5 bases). This CDR3 region has 16 residues. The ends were cut back, 1 base at V and 4 bases at J, with 13 bases in the middle. From germline, CDR1 is LGHNA and CDR2 YSLEER. The CDR3 nucleotides read TGCGCCAGCAGCCAAGCCTCTTTCGACAGCACCGGGGAGCTGTTTTTT. This encodes CASSQASFDSTGELFF.

The rearrangement links TRBV19 to TRBJ1-2; D is unresolved. The V and J ends lost 5 bases and 5 bases respectively, with 12 bases between them. Germline CDR1 and CDR2: LNHDA and SQIVND (reference sequence). The CDR3 spans 13 residues. The CDR3 protein is CASSAPAPYGYTF. CDR3 nucleotide sequence: TGTGCCAGTAGTGCTCCCGCCCCATATGGCTACACCTTC. Together with reference TRBV19 and TRBJ1-2, the CDR3 gives the full variable domain: DGGITQSPKYLFRKEGQNVTLSCEQNLNHDAMYWYRQDPGQGLRLIYYSQIVNDFQKGDIAEGYSVSREKKESFPLTVTSAQKNPTAFYLCASSAPAPYGYTFGSGTRLTVV.

The chain is built from TRBV4-1 and TRBJ1-2, with a tentative D call TRBD1 (6 bases). Looked up from germline, CDR1 is MGHRA and CDR2 is YSYEKL. The CDR3 is made up of 14 amino acids. Trimming cost V 4 bases and J 4 bases, with 13 bases left between them. The CDR3 region is CASSPTDSSYGYTF. CDR3 nucleotides: TGCGCCAGCAGCCCTACGGACAGTAGCTATGGCTACACCTTC.

The rearrangement uses TRBV7-9 and TRBJ2-2; D possibly uses TRBD1 or TRBD2 (7 bases each). The germline gives CDR1 SEHNR, CDR2 FQNEAQ (reference sequence). The CDR3 length is 16 residues. V was cut by 8 bases and J by 7 bases, with 23 bases left in between. CDR3 in DNA: TGTGCCAGCCGAGACGGGAGGACAGGAAAGGTCGGGGAGCTGTTTTTT. Residues: CASRDGRTGKVGELFF.

This clone was observed once. DNA of the CDR3: TGTGCCAGCAGCTTGGTCGTGGGTGGCTACACCTTC. Protein sequence: CASSLVVGGYTF. V and J are TRBV5-4 and TRBJ1-2; D unresolved. There are 12 residues in the CDR3. Trimming left V 0 bases short and J 7 bases short, with 7 bases between. The V gene's germline CDR1 is SGHNT and CDR2 YYREEE (reference sequence). Complete variable domain (other parts from reference TRBV5-4 and TRBJ1-2): ETGVTQSPTHLIKTRGQQVTLRCSSQSGHNTVSWYQQALGQGPQFIFQYYREEENGRGNFPPRFSGLQFPNYSSELNVNALELDDSALYLCASSLVVGGYTFGSGTRLTVV.

The rearrangement joins TRBV15 to TRBJ2-1; 7 nucleotides agree with TRBD2. With V trimmed by 4 bases and J by 8 bases, 5 bases remained unmatched. The germline gives CDR1 LNHNV, CDR2 YYDKDF (reference sequence). The CDR3 has 13 residues. The CDR3 nucleotides are TGTGCCACCAGCACAGGGAGGGAGGATGAGCAGTTCTTC. It encodes CATSTGREDEQFF.

V gene TRBV7-6 combines with J gene TRBJ1-3, with D possibly matching TRBD1 (6 bases). V was clipped by 8 bases and J by 0 bases, with 8 bases between them. The germline CDR1 and CDR2 sequences are SGHVS and FNYEAQ. This CDR3 has 13 residues. In nucleotides, the CDR3 is TGTGCCAGCGGGACACGCTCTGGAAACACCATATATTTT. It is translated as CASGTRSGNTIYF. Using reference TRBV7-6 and TRBJ1-3 for the parts outside the CDR3, the full variable domain is GAGVSQSPRYKVTKRGQDVALRCDPISGHVSLYWYRQALGQGPEFLTYFNYEAQQDKSGLPNDRFSAERPEGSISTLTIQRTEQRDSAMYRCASGTRSGNTIYFGEGSWLTVV.

This chain joins TRBV11-2 and TRBJ2-5; 7 nucleotides match TRBD1. CDR1 SGHAT and CDR2 FQNNGV come from the germline V gene. V lost 2 bases, J lost 1 base, and 4 bases stayed unmatched. This CDR3 contains 15 residues. CDR3 in amino acids: CASSLTGTAQETQYF. CDR3 nucleotide sequence: TGTGCCAGCAGCTTAACCGGGACAGCCCAAGAGACCCAGTACTTC.

The chain has TRBV5-1 and TRBJ1-2; D is unclear. The CDR3 covers 15 residues. Deletions cut 3 bases from V and 0 bases from J, with 12 bases between. Germline V CDR1 and CDR2: SGHRS, YFSETQ. The DNA for the CDR3 is TGCGCCAGCAGCTCCTGGACCGGTTCTAACTATGGCTACACCTTC. Its protein is CASSSWTGSNYGYTF.

CDR3 loop: CASSRSRDRDTEAFF. The CDR3 DNA is TGTGCCAGCAGCCGGTCGAGGGATAGGGACACTGAAGCTTTCTTT. The gene calls are TRBV7-9 and TRBJ1-1; D not certain. The CDR3 runs to 15 residues. Germline lookup yields CDR1 SEHNR and CDR2 FQNEAQ (reference sequence). V dropped 5 bases and J dropped 3 bases, with 16 bases sitting between them. Filled out from reference TRBV7-9 and TRBJ1-1, the complete variable domain reads DTGVSQNPRHKITKRGQNVTFRCDPISEHNRLYWYRQTLGQGPEFLTYFQNEAQLEKSRLLSDRFSAERPKGSFSTLEIQRTEQGDSAMYLCASSRSRDRDTEAFFGQGTRLTVV.

The rearrangement joins TRBV20-1 to TRBJ2-3; D remains unclear. Germline CDR1 DFQATT, CDR2 SNEGSKA (reference sequence). CDR3 length: 12 amino acids. The V and J ends lost 3 bases and 4 bases respectively, with 8 bases between them. CDR3 in amino acids: CSASTAPDTQYF. The DNA for the CDR3 is TGCAGTGCTAGTACGGCCCCAGATACGCAGTATTTT.

The chain combines TRBV27 with TRBJ1-1; weak D call: TRBD1 (6 bases). This CDR3 has 15 amino acids. The V gene lost 4 bases and the J gene lost 4 bases, with 16 bases spanning the gap. Looked up from germline, CDR1 is MNHEY and CDR2 is SMNVEV (reference sequence). The CDR3 nucleotides are TGTGCCAGCAGTTGGTCCGCAGGGGTGGGCACTGAAGCTTTCTTT. It codes for CASSWSAGVGTEAFF.

This clone came up once. V gene TRBV3-1 (or the pseudogene TRBV3-2) combines with J gene TRBJ2-3, with a tentative D call TRBD2 (5 bases). Germline CDR1 is LGHDT and CDR2 is YNNKEL (reference sequence). The CDR3 contains 17 residues. V was pared by 3 bases and J by 6 bases, with 22 bases between. CDR3 bases: TGTGCCAGCAGCCACTTCTTGGCACGGGGAAATGCGGATACGCAGTATTTT. The encoded protein is CASSHFLARGNADTQYF.

V gene TRBV6-1 combines with J gene TRBJ1-5, with no clear D. CDR3 length: 16 residues. V lost 3 bases to trimming and J lost 5 bases, with 17 bases between them. Germline V lookup: CDR1 MNHNS, CDR2 SASEGT. The CDR3 protein is CASSEVPTEIYQPQHF. The DNA for the CDR3 is TGTGCCAGCAGTGAGGTTCCCACAGAGATCTATCAGCCCCAGCATTTT.

A note on this clone: Different DNA sequences within this sample yield the same CDR3. The V call is TRBV5-1, the J call TRBJ2-3; tentatively, D is TRBD1 or TRBD2 (6 bases each). The CDR3 spans 13 residues. The V and J ends lost 1 base and 4 bases respectively, with 7 bases between them. Germline lookup yields CDR1 SGHRS and CDR2 YFSETQ. The CDR3 DNA sequence: TGCGCCAGCAGCTTGAGGGGGGCAGATACGCAGTATTTT. Protein: CASSLRGADTQYF.

The rearrangement joins TRBV7-8 to TRBJ2-5, with 8 bases identical to TRBD2. The V gene end was trimmed by 5 bases and the J gene end by 6 bases; junction bases not matched to a gene: 14. The CDR3 length is 16 residues. Germline V gene lookup returns CDR1 SGHVS and CDR2 FQNEAQ. CDR3 sequence: CASSEGSGGGGKTQYF. The CDR3 nucleotides are TGTGCCAGCAGCGAAGGGAGCGGGGGAGGAGGGAAGACCCAGTACTTC.

The V gene is TRBV7-2, the J gene TRBJ2-7, with D perhaps TRBD2 (7 bases). This CDR3 is built from 14 residues. V dropped 0 bases and J dropped 8 bases, with 14 bases sitting between them. Germline loops: CDR1 SGHTA, CDR2 FQGNSA. CDR3 residues: CASSLAVIGGQQYF. The CDR3, as DNA: TGTGCCAGCAGCTTAGCCGTCATCGGGGGGCAGCAGTACTTC.

A few counts support this clone. V gene TRBV24-1 combines with J gene TRBJ1-5; unclear D gene. The CDR3 runs 12 residues. The germline gives CDR1 KGHDR, CDR2 SFDVKD. Trimming removed 3 bases at V and 1 base at J, with 0 bases between. The CDR3 sequence is CATSDSNQPQHF. The CDR3 DNA sequence: TGTGCCACCAGTGATAGCAATCAGCCCCAGCATTTT.

The gene calls are TRBV20-1 and TRBJ2-3; tentatively, D is TRBD1 or TRBD2 (5 bases each). Per germline, CDR1 DFQATT and CDR2 SNEGSKA (reference sequence). The CDR3 totals 14 residues. Trimming pared 3 bases from V and 2 bases from J, leaving 12 bases between. The CDR3 region is CSASGDAHTDTQYF. The CDR3 DNA is TGCAGTGCTAGTGGGGACGCCCACACAGATACGCAGTATTTT.

The chain is built from TRBV27 and TRBJ1-6, with D unresolved. Per the germline V gene, CDR1 is MNHEY and CDR2 is SMNVEV (reference sequence). The germline V and J ends were trimmed by 6 bases and 7 bases, with 16 bases remaining between them. This CDR3 comprises 15 residues. The CDR3 loop is CASSNEVAGNSPLHF. The CDR3 DNA reads TGTGCCAGCAGCAACGAGGTGGCCGGCAATTCACCCCTCCACTTT.

The chain combines TRBV10-1 with TRBJ2-3; D is unclear. The CDR3 covers 14 residues. CDR1 and CDR2 from the germline V gene are WNHNN and SYGVQD (reference sequence). V dropped 1 base and J dropped 5 bases, with 10 bases sitting between them. CDR3: CASSEYRDGDTQYF. The CDR3 region has the DNA TGCGCCAGCAGTGAGTATAGGGATGGAGATACGCAGTATTTT.

This clone appeared once. The chain employs TRBV12-3 or TRBV12-4 and TRBJ1-1; the D is unclear. V gave up 2 bases and J gave up 5 bases, with 6 bases separating them. CDR3 length: 12 amino acids. The CDR3 loop reads CASSLRSTEAFF. CDR3 DNA: TGTGCCAGCAGTTTAAGGAGTACTGAAGCTTTCTTT.